The 22 T cell receptor beta chains given below trace back to one sample, sequenced in a study of regulatory T cells in long-lasting Graves disease. The sample's time point: newly diagnosed GD, antithyroid drugs for less than 3 months. Generation of the TCR library employed RNA extracted from PBMCs. Through Arm-PCR of CDR3 regions and iRepertoire HTBI primers, TCR beta libraries were built. TCRdb itself ran the multiplex PCR reads through MiXCR, one entry per CDR3 protein. The sample carries roughly 440,000 distinct CDR3 sequences, roughly 15% recorded once. These data were also filed under a second study, of T cells in Graves' hyperthyroidism and ophthalmopathy.

The sequenced sample was peripheral blood mononuclear cells (PBMCs), obtained at new diagnosis, from a patient treated with antithyroid drugs. The receptors come from a woman aged 18-29 years with Graves disease.

V usage is TRBV5-6 and J usage is TRBJ2-2; maybe TRBD2 (7 bases). Germline-derived CDR1 and CDR2 are SGHDT and YYEEEE. The CDR3 covers 18 residues. The ends were cut back, 0 bases at V and 0 bases at J, with 15 bases in the middle. The CDR3 nucleotides are TGTGCCAGCAGCTTGGCATTTGGGGGGGCTTCGAACACCGGGGAGCTGTTTTTT. Amino acids: CASSLAFGGASNTGELFF.

The V call is TRBV9, the J call TRBJ2-2, with TRBD2 matching 7 bases. CDR1 is SGDLS, CDR2 YYNGEE, per germline. V shed 2 bases and J 0 bases; nucleotides not matched to a gene: 13. CDR3 length: 19 residues. CDR3 nucleotide sequence: TGTGCCAGCAGCGTTCCCTCAACTAGCGCCCTACCGAACACCGGGGAGCTGTTTTTT. Residues: CASSVPSTSALPNTGELFF.

Many counts were recorded for this clonotype. The chain joins TRBV12-3 or TRBV12-4 to TRBJ1-2, with D maybe TRBD1 (5 bases). This CDR3 contains 14 residues. Deletions cut 2 bases from V and 8 bases from J, with 15 bases between. The CDR3 region is CASSLKRGQGGYTF. The CDR3, as DNA: TGTGCCAGCAGTTTAAAAAGGGGTCAAGGAGGCTACACCTTC.

This clonotype was seen repeatedly, ten times or more. The chain joins TRBV28 to TRBJ2-7; 8 nucleotides match TRBD1. Germline CDR1 reads MDHEN; CDR2 reads SYDVKM. The CDR3 consists of 15 residues. The trim removed 8 bases at V and 6 bases at J, leaving 15 bases unmatched. CDR3 sequence reads: CASEVTGQGLSEQYF. Here the CDR3 DNA reads TGTGCCAGCGAGGTTACAGGACAGGGCTTAAGCGAGCAGTACTTC.

The chain is built from TRBV5-4 and TRBJ2-7; weak D call: TRBD2 (6 bases). CDR1 is SGHNT and CDR2 is YYREEE in the germline V gene (reference sequence). There are 15 residues in the CDR3. V was cut by 4 bases and J by 0 bases, with 14 bases left in between. The chain's CDR3 is CASSPQGLSSYEQYF. Here the CDR3 DNA reads TGTGCCAGCAGCCCCCAGGGACTCTCCTCCTACGAGCAGTACTTC.

This clonotype was counted a few times. The V gene is TRBV12-3 or TRBV12-4, the J gene TRBJ2-5, with D perhaps TRBD1 or TRBD2 (5 bases each). The V gene lost 3 bases and the J gene lost 0 bases, with 8 bases spanning the gap. The CDR3 sequence is 14 residues long. CDR3: CASSFWGYQETQYF. CDR3 bases: TGTGCCAGCAGTTTTTGGGGGTACCAAGAGACCCAGTACTTC.

As concerns this clonotype: Here the CDR3 omits its conserved ending phenylalanine or tryptophan, so a read error is the likely source. The V gene is TRBV7-9, the J gene TRBJ2-5; 9 bases match TRBD2. The CDR3 sequence is 16 residues long. Trimming took 1 base from V and 6 from J; bases not matched to a gene: 9. Per the germline V gene, CDR1 is SEHNR and CDR2 is FQNEAQ (reference sequence). CDR3 region: CASSLVAGGERKTQYS. The CDR3 DNA reads TGTGCCAGCAGCTTAGTGGCGGGAGGGGAGAGGAAGACCCAGTACTCC.

As regards this clonotype: A read error is possible here, since a much larger clone lies one base away. The chain links TRBV7-2 to TRBJ2-7; 7 bases are a match to TRBD2. CDR3 length: 14 residues. Germline V gene lookup returns CDR1 SGHTA and CDR2 FQGNSA. The CDR3 bases are TGTGTCAGCAGCCCCCAGCGGGGAGTGGGTGAGCAGTACTTC. This sequence encodes CVSSPQRGVGEQYF.

Many counts were recorded for this clonotype. The V and J genes are TRBV6-1 and TRBJ1-1; 7 positions match TRBD1. This CDR3 is built from 13 residues. Germline trimming cut 10 bases from V and 1 base from J; bases unmatched to any gene: 6. Germline V gives CDR1 MNHNS, CDR2 SASEGT. CDR3 loop: CATARDRNTEAFF. DNA for the CDR3: TGTGCCACCGCACGGGACAGGAACACTGAAGCTTTCTTT.

V gene TRBV14 combines with J gene TRBJ2-3; D might be TRBD2 (5 bases). The CDR3 covers 15 residues. Per the germline V gene, CDR1 is SGHDN and CDR2 is FVKESK. The V and J ends lost 1 base and 2 bases respectively, with 10 bases between them. The CDR3 DNA is TGTGCCAGCAGCCAAGTGTACGGGGACACAGATACGCAGTATTTT. Protein sequence: CASSQVYGDTDTQYF. The full variable domain, completed using reference TRBV14 and TRBJ2-3, is EAGVTQFPSHSVIEKGQTVTLRCDPISGHDNLYWYRRVMGKEIKFLLHFVKESKQDESGMPNNRFLAERTGGTYSTLKVQPAELEDSGVYFCASSQVYGDTDTQYFGPGTRLTVL.

This clonotype was seen more than once but under ten times. The chain has TRBV12-3 or TRBV12-4 and TRBJ2-1; 7 positions agree with TRBD2. Trimming took 11 bases from V and 3 from J; bases not matched to a gene: 25. The CDR3 has 19 amino acids. The CDR3 region has the DNA TGTGCCTCCTCAGCGGCCTACTTGCGGGAGAAAACGTTCTACAATGAGCAGTTCTTC. This codes for CASSAAYLREKTFYNEQFF.

This clonotype showed up many times. The V and J genes are TRBV28 and TRBJ1-5, with a possible D match to TRBD1 (6 bases). The V end lost 2 bases, the J end lost 6 bases, and 11 bases lay between the germline ends. Germline CDR1 and CDR2: MDHEN and SYDVKM. CDR3 length: 14 amino acids. CDR3: CASSLKGVSQPQHF. CDR3 in DNA: TGTGCCAGCAGTTTAAAGGGGGTTAGTCAGCCCCAGCATTTT.

This clonotype was recorded many times. This chain joins TRBV10-3 and TRBJ1-1; no firm D call. The CDR3 runs to 15 residues. The germline gives CDR1 ENHRY, CDR2 SYGVKD. The V end lost 10 bases, the J end lost 3 bases, and 21 bases lay between the germline ends. In nucleotides, the CDR3 is TGTGCCAGCGCCACCCCCGAGGTGCCCTACACTGAAGCTTTCTTT. It yields the protein CASATPEVPYTEAFF.

This chain links TRBV28 with TRBJ1-5; 7 bases are shared with TRBD1. CDR1 and CDR2 (germline): MDHEN, SYDVKM. With 6 bases clipped from V and 4 bases from J, the junction kept 6 bases outside the gene matches. The CDR3 totals 14 residues. The CDR3 sequence is CASRGDSLNQPQHF. DNA of the CDR3: TGTGCCAGCAGGGGGGACAGCCTGAATCAGCCCCAGCATTTT.

This clonotype was recorded at least ten times. The chain recombines TRBV30 with TRBJ2-5; a possible D gene is TRBD2 (7 bases). V was cut by 5 bases and J by 5 bases, with 15 bases left in between. This CDR3 has 13 residues. Per the germline V gene, CDR1 is GTSNPN and CDR2 is SVGIG (reference sequence). The CDR3 loop is CAWRSGGRETQYF. CDR3 nucleotide sequence: TGTGCCTGGCGGTCGGGGGGCCGGGAGACCCAGTACTTC.

This clonotype occurred many times. The chain joins TRBV11-2 to TRBJ2-1, with no clear D. Looked up from germline, CDR1 is SGHAT and CDR2 is FQNNGV. The CDR3 is 17 residues long. Trimming took off 0 bases at V and 1 base at J, with 13 bases between the two ends. The chain's CDR3 is CASSLDDARGSYNEQFF. As DNA, the CDR3 is TGTGCCAGCAGCTTAGATGATGCTAGAGGTTCCTACAATGAGCAGTTCTTC.

The chain employs TRBV5-1 and TRBJ2-5, with unresolved D. CDR1 is SGHRS, CDR2 YFSETQ, per germline. CDR3 length: 14 amino acids. V lost 2 bases to trimming and J lost 0 bases, with 8 bases between them. Here the CDR3 DNA reads TGCGCCAGCAGCTTATCCACCAACCAAGAGACCCAGTACTTC. This encodes CASSLSTNQETQYF.

This clonotype was detected many times. V gene TRBV30 combines with J gene TRBJ2-3; D may be TRBD2 (5 bases). CDR1 is GTSNPN, CDR2 SVGIG, per germline (reference sequence). The CDR3 totals 12 residues. Trimming took off 0 bases at V and 7 bases at J, with 8 bases between the two ends. The DNA of the CDR3 is TGTGCCTGGAGTGTATACGGGAATACGCAGTATTTT. Translation gives CAWSVYGNTQYF.

This clonotype was counted a few times. The rearrangement uses TRBV19 and TRBJ2-1, with TRBD2 matching over 8 bases. The CDR3 has 14 residues. Germline V lookup: CDR1 LNHDA, CDR2 SQIVND (reference sequence). The junction had 8 bases not matched to a gene; V was cut back by 5 bases and J by 8 bases. CDR3 sequence reads: CASSVGTSYDEQFF. In DNA form, the CDR3 reads TGTGCCAGTAGTGTCGGGACTAGTTACGATGAGCAGTTCTTC.

This clonotype was seen a few times. V usage is TRBV6-1 and J usage is TRBJ1-1; 8 positions agree with TRBD1. The V gene's germline CDR1 is MNHNS and CDR2 SASEGT. The CDR3 has 14 residues. Trimming cost V 5 bases and J 5 bases; bases outside gene matches: 7. CDR3 nucleotide sequence: TGTGCCAGCAGTCCGGACAGGGTAGGAACTGAAGCTTTCTTT. Encoded protein: CASSPDRVGTEAFF.

This clonotype was detected only a few times. This chain joins TRBV29-1 and TRBJ2-3; possibly TRBD1 for D (5 bases). The DNA end is more similar to TRBJ2-5, so the J call may be wrong. Germline V gene sequence: CDR1 SQVTM, CDR2 ANQGSEA. The CDR3 runs 11 residues. CDR3 nucleotide sequence: TGCAGGGGGCAAGTGGGCAAGACCCAGTACTTC. It encodes CRGQVGKTQYF.

A note on this clonotype: One junction end does not reproduce the germline sequence, and a read error may be involved. V is TRBV7-9 and J is TRBJ2-5; 14 positions match TRBD2. The CDR3 runs 15 residues. Germline V gene data show CDR1 as SEHNR and CDR2 as FQNEAQ (reference sequence). CDR3 sequence: CASSLGLAGVEIQYF. CDR3 nucleotide sequence: TGTGCCAGCAGCCTGGGACTAGCGGGAGTAGAGATCCAGTACTTC.